The 30 T cell receptor beta chains below all came from one sample that was sequenced in a study of graft-versus-host responses after intestinal transplantation. Method: immunoSEQ multiplex PCR; TCRdb's copy keeps in-frame clones and lacks some. Of 24,000 or so clones in the sample, approximately 82% are singletons; the top ten hold over 0.75%. Antigen specificity for these receptors is unknown. Sequences were derived from unstimulated CD8+ T cells sorted from spleen or lymph node cells, sampled before transplant. The receptor source for this set is a human donor who was the organ donor for an intestinal transplant.

This chain joins TRBV9 and TRBJ2-3, with D perhaps TRBD2 (6 bases). Germline V CDR1 and CDR2: SGDLS, YYNGEE. CDR3 length: 15 residues. The V end lost 5 bases, the J end lost 3 bases, and 16 bases lay between the germline ends. The CDR3 loop is CASRREGGATDTQYF. CDR3 bases: TGTGCCAGCAGGAGAGAGGGCGGGGCAACAGATACGCAGTATTTT.

The V call is TRBV4-1, the J call TRBJ1-2, with a weak D call TRBD1 (5 bases). In germline, CDR1 is MGHRA, CDR2 YSYEKL. V was trimmed by 2 bases and J by 2 bases, leaving 18 bases between them. The CDR3 sequence is 17 residues long. The CDR3 spells CASSQKGTGGSNYGYTF. CDR3 nucleotide sequence: TGCGCCAGCAGCCAAAAAGGGACTGGCGGTTCCAACTATGGCTACACCTTC.

The J gene is TRBJ2-1, the V gene TRBV27, with a possible D match to TRBD2 (6 bases). The CDR3 is 15 amino acids. Between the trimmed V and J ends, which lost 5 bases and 0 bases, there was a span of 11 bases. Germline assignment: CDR1 MNHEY and CDR2 SMNVEV (reference sequence). This chain's CDR3 is CASSTGGSSYNEQFF. The CDR3 DNA reads TGTGCCAGCAGTACCGGGGGTAGCTCCTACAATGAGCAGTTCTTC.

In its sample, this clone was seen once. The chain joins TRBV29-1 to TRBJ1-5; no definite D call. The CDR3 totals 12 residues. Deletions cut 8 bases from V and 7 bases from J, with 15 bases between. CDR1 is SQVTM and CDR2 is ANQGSEA in the germline V gene. The CDR3 sequence is CSHRRIPQPQHF. The DNA for the CDR3 is TGCAGCCACAGACGGATACCCCAGCCCCAGCATTTT.

This chain links TRBV6-6 with TRBJ1-4; a possible D gene is TRBD1 (6 bases). The CDR3 runs 13 residues. The germline V gene encodes CDR1 MNHNY and CDR2 SVGAGI (reference sequence). The germline V and J ends were trimmed by 4 bases and 7 bases, with 10 bases remaining between them. The CDR3 here is CASSSGGGEKLFF. The CDR3 nucleotides are TGTGCCAGCAGTTCCGGGGGCGGTGAAAAACTGTTTTTT.

This sequence joins TRBV30 and TRBJ2-2; no clear D. Germline loops: CDR1 GTSNPN, CDR2 SVGIG (reference sequence). The CDR3 has 14 residues. With 3 bases removed from V and 4 bases from J, the gap between germline ends came to 12 bases. The CDR3 here is CAWRMGMTTGELFF. The CDR3 nucleotides read TGTGCCTGGAGAATGGGGATGACCACCGGGGAGCTGTTTTTT.

The rearrangement uses TRBV9 and TRBJ1-1, with 9 positions matching TRBD1. Germline assignment: CDR1 SGDLS and CDR2 YYNGEE. The CDR3 consists of 16 residues. With V trimmed by 3 bases and J by 6 bases, 12 bases remained unmatched. The DNA for the CDR3 is TGTGCCAGCAGCGCATCCGCCGGGACAGGGATCGCTGAAGCTTTCTTT. Protein product: CASSASAGTGIAEAFF.

The chain couples TRBV19 to TRBJ1-4, with 7 positions matching TRBD1. The CDR3 loop spans 16 amino acids. V was pared by 7 bases and J by 7 bases, with 15 bases of the junction left unmatched. CDR1 and CDR2 (germline): LNHDA, SQIVND (reference sequence). For the CDR3, the DNA is TGTGCCAGTAATAGGGGGGATGGGACAGATCCTGAAAAACTGTTTTTT. Amino acid sequence: CASNRGDGTDPEKLFF. The whole variable domain, filled in from reference TRBV19 and TRBJ1-4, reads DGGITQSPKYLFRKEGQNVTLSCEQNLNHDAMYWYRQDPGQGLRLIYYSQIVNDFQKGDIAEGYSVSREKKESFPLTVTSAQKNPTAFYLCASNRGDGTDPEKLFFGSGTQLSVL.

The V and J genes are TRBV2 and TRBJ2-7; D might be TRBD1 or TRBD2, each matching 7 bases. Germline CDR1 SNHLY, CDR2 FYNNEI. Trimming pared 7 bases from V and 2 bases from J, leaving 12 bases between. There are 13 residues in the CDR3. The CDR3 sequence is CASKPGGAYEQYF. The CDR3 nucleotides read TGTGCCAGCAAGCCAGGGGGGGCCTACGAGCAGTACTTC. Full variable domain (missing parts from reference TRBV2 and TRBJ2-7): EPEVTQTPSHQVTQMGQEVILRCVPISNHLYFYWYRQILGQKVEFLVSFYNNEISEKSEIFDDQFSVERPDGSNFTLKIRSTKLEDSAMYFCASKPGGAYEQYFGPGTRLTVT.

The gene calls are TRBV7-9 and TRBJ2-2; D unresolved. Germline CDR1 and CDR2: SEHNR and FQNEAQ (reference sequence). The CDR3 length is 14 residues. V lost 3 bases and J lost 1, with 6 bases in between. Written as DNA, the CDR3 is TGTGCCAGCAGCTTGGGATGGAACACCGGGGAGCTGTTTTTT. It translates to CASSLGWNTGELFF.

This clone was counted a few times. This chain links TRBV6-1 with TRBJ1-1; D possibly corresponds to TRBD1 (5 bases). The CDR3 extends over 13 amino acids. The germline gives CDR1 MNHNS, CDR2 SASEGT. V lost 7 bases to trimming and J lost 4 bases, with 13 bases between them. CDR3 DNA sequence: TGTGCCAGCAACCCCTGGGGGTCCACTGAAGCTTTCTTT. Its translation: CASNPWGSTEAFF.

The chain has TRBV6-1 and TRBJ1-1; D ambiguous. CDR1 and CDR2 from the germline V gene are MNHNS and SASEGT. The CDR3 spans 15 residues. The V end lost 0 bases, the J end lost 0 bases, and 8 bases lay between the germline ends. The CDR3 bases are TGTGCCAGCAGTGAAGCCTCGACTGTGAACACTGAAGCTTTCTTT. Its protein product is CASSEASTVNTEAFF.

V usage is TRBV5-4 and J usage is TRBJ2-5; 13 bases are shared with TRBD2. The CDR3 consists of 17 residues. Germline V lookup: CDR1 SGHNT, CDR2 YYREEE (reference sequence). The trim removed 4 bases at V and 3 bases at J, leaving 9 bases unmatched. The CDR3 region is CASSARTSGRLKETQYF. Written as DNA, the CDR3 is TGTGCCAGCAGCGCTAGGACTAGCGGGAGACTTAAAGAGACCCAGTACTTC.

The rearrangement links TRBV27 to TRBJ1-2; possible D gene TRBD1, 5 bases. This CDR3 contains 14 residues. Germline assignment: CDR1 MNHEY and CDR2 SMNVEV (reference sequence). V was pared by 5 bases and J by 5 bases, with 15 bases between. The CDR3 region is CASSPPGRIYGYTF. The CDR3 DNA reads as TGTGCCAGCAGTCCGCCGGGACGAATATATGGCTACACCTTC.

The genes are TRBV5-5 and TRBJ2-3; 9 nucleotides agree with TRBD2. This CDR3 is 15 amino acids long. V dropped 0 bases and J dropped 1; count of bases not matched to a gene: 0. The V gene's germline CDR1 is SGHKS and CDR2 YYEKEE (reference sequence). The CDR3 bases are TGTGCCAGCAGCTTGGGGACTAGCGGCACAGATACGCAGTATTTT. Protein sequence: CASSLGTSGTDTQYF.

The chain has TRBV6-6 and TRBJ2-7; D remains ambiguous. The CDR3 covers 11 residues. V was pared by 8 bases and J by 0 bases, with 5 bases between. CDR1 and CDR2 from the germline V gene are MNHNY and SVGAGI (reference sequence). In DNA form, the CDR3 reads TGTGCCAGCCGTAGCTCCTACGAGCAGTACTTC. It translates to CASRSSYEQYF.

The genes are TRBV13 and TRBJ2-7; 8 bases map to TRBD2. From germline, CDR1 is PRHDT and CDR2 FYEKMQ (reference sequence). The CDR3 covers 15 residues. V shed 0 bases and J 6 bases; nucleotides not matched to a gene: 7. The CDR3 spells CASSLGLAERGEQYF. CDR3 DNA sequence: TGTGCCAGCAGCTTAGGACTAGCGGAGAGGGGCGAGCAGTACTTC. Variable domain in full (rest from reference TRBV13 and TRBJ2-7): AAGVIQSPRHLIKEKRETATLKCYPIPRHDTVYWYQQGPGQDPQFLISFYEKMQSDKGSIPDRFSAQQFSDYHSELNMSSLELGDSALYFCASSLGLAERGEQYFGPGTRLTVT.

The chain joins TRBV6-1 to TRBJ2-7, with D uncertain. The V gene lost 4 bases and the J gene lost 4 bases, with 5 bases spanning the gap. Germline-derived CDR1 and CDR2 are MNHNS and SASEGT. The CDR3 totals 11 residues. CDR3 loop: CASSGGYEQYF. CDR3 DNA: TGTGCCAGCAGTGGAGGATACGAGCAGTACTTC.

This rearrangement joins TRBV18 to TRBJ1-3; D is undetermined. This CDR3 region has 15 residues. Trimming removed 1 base at V and 0 bases at J, with 7 bases between. Germline V CDR1 and CDR2: KGHSH, LQKENI. For the CDR3, the DNA is TGTGCCAGCTCACCACGGGGTAGCTCTGGAAACACCATATATTTT. Amino acid sequence: CASSPRGSSGNTIYF.

The chain is built from TRBV11-2 and TRBJ1-1; the D is unclear. This CDR3 region has 12 residues. The germline V and J ends were trimmed by 1 base and 7 bases, with 7 bases remaining between them. Germline V gene sequence: CDR1 SGHAT, CDR2 FQNNGV. The CDR3 DNA sequence: TGTGCCAGCAGCTTAGGGGCCGGTGAAGCTTTCTTT. Translating it yields CASSLGAGEAFF. The entire variable domain, with the rest obtained from reference TRBV11-2 and TRBJ1-1, is as follows: EAGVAQSPRYKIIEKRQSVAFWCNPISGHATLYWYQQILGQGPKLLIQFQNNGVVDDSQLPKDRFSAERLKGVDSTLKIQPAKLEDSAVYLCASSLGAGEAFFGQGTRLTVV.

The chain carries TRBV27 and TRBJ2-3; the D gene is possibly TRBD1 (6 bases). The CDR3 contains 13 residues. CDR1 is MNHEY, CDR2 SMNVEV, per germline (reference sequence). Trimming shortened V by 5 bases and J by 7 bases, and 13 bases separated the two germline ends. The CDR3 protein is CASSRQASYTQYF. The CDR3 DNA reads as TGTGCCAGCAGTCGACAGGCCTCCTATACGCAGTATTTT.

With respect to this clone: The same CDR3 can be traced to other DNA sequences in this sample. This chain joins TRBV5-1 and TRBJ2-7, with no clear D. This CDR3 is 11 amino acids long. Germline V CDR1 and CDR2: SGHRS, YFSETQ. Trimming pared 5 bases from V and 3 bases from J, leaving 6 bases between. Written as DNA, the CDR3 is TGCGCCAGCAGTCTAGGCTACGAGCAGTACTTC. Protein sequence: CASSLGYEQYF.

V usage is TRBV28 and J usage is TRBJ1-1, with D tentatively TRBD1 (5 bases). Germline CDR1 MDHEN, CDR2 SYDVKM. The CDR3 is 12 residues long. Trimming removed 4 bases at V and 11 bases at J, with 14 bases between. The CDR3 bases are TGTGCCAGCAGTTCCCCAATGGGGGACGCTTTCTTT. It translates to CASSSPMGDAFF.

The chain carries TRBV11-3 and TRBJ1-1; TRBD1 matches 7 bases. CDR1 is SGHNT and CDR2 is YENEEA in the germline V gene. The junction had 5 bases not matched to a gene; V was cut back by 3 bases and J by 1 base. CDR3 size: 15 residues. CDR3 in DNA: TGTGCCAGCAGCTTGACAGGGAGTAGGAACACTGAAGCTTTCTTT. Translating it yields CASSLTGSRNTEAFF.

The V gene is TRBV4-1, the J gene TRBJ1-5, with TRBD1 matching over 7 bases. The CDR3 is made up of 15 amino acids. The trim removed 3 bases at V and 6 bases at J, leaving 8 bases unmatched. CDR1 and CDR2 (germline): MGHRA, YSYEKL. CDR3 nucleotides: TGCGCCAGCAGCCAGCGACAGGGCATGGGTCAGCCCCAGCATTTT. It encodes CASSQRQGMGQPQHF.

V is TRBV4-1 and J is TRBJ2-7, with D possibly TRBD2 on 6 matching bases. Trimming removed 3 bases at V and 3 bases at J, with 9 bases between. The germline V gene has CDR1 MGHRA and CDR2 YSYEKL. This CDR3 has 13 residues. In nucleotides, the CDR3 is TGCGCCAGCAGCCACGGGGGAAACTACGAGCAGTACTTC. Protein: CASSHGGNYEQYF.

This rearrangement joins TRBV10-1 to TRBJ2-1; TRBD2 matches 8 bases. Germline V gives CDR1 WNHNN, CDR2 SYGVQD (reference sequence). J gave up 12 bases and V 6 bases, and 16 bases lay outside the gene matches. The CDR3 runs to 15 residues. CDR3 amino acids: CASSSGQLAAEGQFF. The CDR3 DNA reads TGCGCCAGCAGCTCCGGCCAACTAGCGGCAGAAGGGCAGTTCTTC.

V is TRBV7-2 and J is TRBJ2-7, with D perhaps TRBD2 (5 bases). Trimming removed 5 bases from V and 2 bases from J, with 16 bases in between. This CDR3 is built from 15 residues. Germline V CDR1 and CDR2: SGHTA, FQGNSA. The CDR3 DNA is TGTGCCAGCAGCCCTAGCTTGGGGTTCACCTACGAGCAGTACTTC. It is translated as CASSPSLGFTYEQYF.

This clone was detected only a few times. The J gene is TRBJ2-7, the V gene TRBV7-6; perhaps TRBD2 as D (5 bases). The CDR3 totals 14 residues. Germline V gives CDR1 SGHVS, CDR2 FNYEAQ. The V end lost 1 base, the J end lost 3 bases, and 10 bases lay between the germline ends. The CDR3 spells CASSLGVGGYEQYF. DNA of the CDR3: TGTGCCAGCAGCTTAGGCGTAGGAGGCTACGAGCAGTACTTC.

CDR3 sequence: CASSPRTVDGYTF. The CDR3 nucleotides read TGTGCCAGCAGCCCTCGGACAGTCGATGGCTACACCTTC. V gene TRBV5-4 combines with J gene TRBJ1-2, with TRBD1 as a possible D gene (6 bases). The CDR3 runs to 13 residues. V shed 4 bases and J shed 6 bases, with 13 bases lying between them. In germline, CDR1 is SGHNT, CDR2 YYREEE (reference sequence).